This section outlines one T cell receptor (beta chain) sequence together with its context. This clonotype came up a few times. Its binding antigen is unknown. No much larger clone exists at a distance of one base, and base qualities are not known. These data originate in a study of vaccination and CD4 T cells after COVID-19 (dated by TCRdb to about 2022). Notes on the research overall: The convalescent cohort included six males and four females, with two Hispanic individuals, seven Caucasians, two Asians and one multiracial person. Participants got two doses of the Pfizer-BioNTech BNT162b2 vaccine (n=8) or two doses of the Moderna mRNA-1273 vaccine (n=2). Post-COVID blood samples were collected from convalescent patients a median of approximately 93 days after diagnosis, with a range of roughly 30 to 161 days. The time from the second vaccine dose to post-vaccine blood sampling had a median of roughly 70 days and ranged from roughly 12 to 241 days. Overlapping spike peptide pools from SARS-CoV-2 and from the common cold coronaviruses HCoV-NL63, HCoV-OC43 and HCoV-229E were used as culture stimuli. In control cultures, a CEFX viral epitope pool was used as positive control, an HIV-1 Nef peptide pool was used as negative control, or no peptide was added. In about 11 COVID-19 convalescent patients and a few infection-naive healthy vaccine recipients, the spike-specific CD4+ TCR repertoire before mRNA vaccination was compared with the repertoire after mRNA vaccination. In an earlier paper using these donors, memory CD4+ T cell crossreactivity between SARS-CoV-2 and common cold coronavirus spike proteins was assessed at the TCR clonotype level. Results and caveats for the whole study, not just this receptor: An increase in the median number of SARS-CoV-2-reactive clonotypes from 20 to 25 after infection to some 38 after vaccination was observed, but the change was not found to be significant. The number of convalescent patients in the study was relatively small, and the study did not examine early timepoints following natural infection. In convalescent patients, nearly all vaccine-specific clones (304 of 307) were found to be mono-reactive for SARS-CoV-2 spike rather than cross-reactive with common cold coronaviruses. In convalescent patients, a median roughly 83% of post-vaccine SARS-CoV-2-reactive clones were detected only after vaccination, and vaccine-specific priming was suggested by this finding.

The treatment or condition label corresponds to: approximately 9-day PBMC culture with coronavirus spike peptide pools or control peptides (ViraFEST assay). CD4+ T cells from unexposed donors were collected before the COVID-19 pandemic (2011-2018). The ViraFEST assay was used in the study, in which antigen-specific T cells were expanded with peptide pools and expanded clonotypes were subsequently identified by TCR sequencing. PBMCs were cultured at roughly 1.8 million per well in IMDM supplemented with approximately 5.3% human AB serum and about 9.5 IU/ml IL-2, with about 10 ug/ml peptide pools added. Half of the culture medium was replaced with fresh IL-2-containing medium on days 3 and 7. After 10 to 11 days of culture, CD4+ T cells were isolated by negative selection with the EasySep CD4+ T cell isolation kit. As cell number allowed, CD4+ T cells from unexposed donors were tested for reactivity to SARS-CoV-2 S and N and to four common cold coronavirus spike pools. Ficoll-Paque Plus gradient centrifugation was used to isolate PBMCs from whole blood, and the isolated PBMCs were then either used fresh or cryopreserved at -140C. Triplicate wells were generally used for each culture condition. Leukapheresis product for the unexposed donors was purchased commercially.

CDR1 is given as DFQATT and CDR2 as SNEGSKA, both from the germline V gene (reference sequence). V is trimmed back by 6 bases and J by 0 bases, and the junction contains 4 bases that no gene match accounts for. The CDR3 sequence holds 16 residues, the cysteine and phenylalanine included. This entry keeps only the CDR3 DNA: 48 bases, framed from base 1. Library preparation used PCR. DNA from cultured CD4+ T cells underwent TCR sequencing with the Oncomine TCR Beta short-read assay at the Johns Hopkins FTIC core. Genomic DNA was extracted from the cultured CD4+ T cells with the QIAamp micro DNA kit. Oncomine TCR Beta libraries from cultured CD4+ T cells were pooled using unique dual indexes and sequenced on an Illumina iSeq 100. Turning to the authors' computational methods: Non-productive sequences were removed, and CDR3s not starting with C, not ending with F or W, or shorter than 7 amino acids were discarded. The MANAFEST web application identified antigen-specific clonotypes by comparing peptide-stimulated wells against reference wells and other culture wells. For a clone to be called positive, the clone needed an FDR below 0.05, an odds ratio above 5, and a productive frequency above 0.1% in at least two of three replicate wells. Cross-reactive clonotypes were defined as significantly expanded in both SARS-CoV-2 spike wells and at least one common cold coronavirus spike condition. Levenshtein distances (stringdist) and unrooted phylogenetic trees (ape) in R version 3.6.1 were used to assess CDR3 homology. TCRdb passed the public sequencing reads through fastp at Q25 and MiXCR, retaining productive beta sequences. Under each unique CDR3 protein, matching rows form one entry showing the most common genes and DNA. The V and J calls were determined by TCRdb, not by the authors. The sample has about 9,600 distinct CDR3 sequences on record, around 35% of them singletons. Together, the top ten hold approximately 20% of the sample.

The sequenced sample was CD4+ T cells from blood, cultured in vitro. The rearrangement combines TRBV20-1 with TRBJ2-3, with 15 junctional bases fitting TRBD2. The receptor comes from a human donor in good health. The CDR3 loop reads CSARTSGRASTDTQYF. Here is the DNA: TGCAGTGCGCGGACTAGCGGGAGGGCTAGCACAGATACGCAGTATTTT.